This TCR beta chain was obtained from a study of memory CD4+ T cells and cytomegalovirus serostatus (dated by TCRdb to between 2017 and 2020). Concerning the study at large: A total of some 35 healthy Belgian adults, of whom 9 were CMV seropositive and approximately 24 were CMV seronegative, were included in the cohort. To replicate a published TCR-based CMV serostatus classifier, the researchers sequenced the CD4+ memory TCRbeta repertoires of a Belgian cohort whose cytomegalovirus serostatus was known.

Single viable CD3+CD4+CD8-CD45RO+ cells were sorted as memory CD4+ T cells on a FACSAria II. CMV serostatus was determined with a Roche Elecsys assay detecting serum IgG against CMV pp150, pp28, p38 and p52. Following thawing, total CD4+ T cells were enriched through positive selection using CD4 magnetic microbeads. The samples came from a different study that was designed specifically to examine the CD4+ T cell memory repertoire. Peripheral blood mononuclear cells were isolated and cryopreserved following standard operating procedures; serum was stored at -80 °C. CD3-PerCP (BW264/56), CD4-APC (RPA-T4), CD45RO-PE (UCHT1) and CD8-Pacific Orange (3B5) antibodies were used for staining, and non-viable cells were excluded with Sytox blue. The CDR3 runs 14 amino acids, cysteine and phenylalanine included. The read is trimmed to its CDR3 DNA, 42 bases read in frame from base 1. Per the germline V gene, MNHEY is the CDR1 and SVGAGI is the CDR2. V gives up 4 bases and J gives up 4 bases, and the segment between their germline ends measures 13 bases.

Note on this clone: This clone's antigen is unknown. Per-nucleotide qualities are absent, and no much larger clonotype sits a single base away.

Study-wide findings and limitations: Only CD4+CD45RO+ memory cells were sequenced, unlike the original study, which covered naive and memory CD4+ and CD8+ populations. On the Belgian cohort, the classifier built on the original framework reached a median bootstrapped AUC of about 0.95, with a 95% CI of 0.76-1.00. The results were interpreted as suggesting that the CMV-associated TCR signature is largely present in the CD4+ memory repertoire. CMV serostatus prediction reached a median bootstrapped AUC of 0.95 with the original framework and 0.91 with a US-trained random forest. Among the 150 to 200 previously reported CMV-associated TCRbeta sequences, approximately 67 showed up in the CD4+ memory repertoires, with each one found in between one and five individuals.

The Quick-DNA Microprep Kit was used to extract genomic DNA from the sorted cells. Amplification of TCRbeta DNA was done with the immunoSEQ hsTCRbeta kit, following the protocol from the manufacturer. TCRbeta libraries were sequenced on an Illumina MiSeq instrument. As for the original processing: After out-of-frame sequences were removed, some 2.1 million distinct TCRbeta sequences remained, averaging around 70,000 per individual. Each individual was scored by the count of about 150 previously reported CMV-associated TCRbeta sequences and the total productive distinct TCRbeta count. A beta-binomial model was reimplemented in Python, and scikit-learn random forests with default parameters were trained on data from the US cohort. On the Belgian cohort, classifier performance was reported as the median AUC, along with percentile confidence intervals, across 10,000 bootstrap iterations. TCRdb limited this immuneACCESS table to in-frame rearrangements with V and J called. A share of clones is missing; checked studies link under half to unresolved V genes, and the rest is unexplained. V, J and clone size were drawn from that table, and D and trimming were deduced from the DNA. For this sample there are some 39,000 clones; roughly 77% appear just once. The top ten clones comprise about 0.79% of the sample.

Sequencing input: memory CD4+ T cells from blood. The clonotype comes from an adult in good health and CMV-seronegative. The chain couples TRBV6-5 to TRBJ1-2, with TRBD1 tentatively as D gene (6 bases match). At the DNA level, the sequence is TGTGCCAGCAGTTCGAACAGGGCCCCCTATGGCTACACCTTC. Protein translation: CASSSNRAPYGYTF.